The subject of this entry is one T cell receptor (beta chain). Its specificity is not known. These data are taken from a study of shared clonotypes between healthy human individuals. Study outcomes and limitations: Apart from blood, nothing was sampled; tissue repertoires likely differ. Few donors restricted represented genetic and exposure-history diversity.

The assay was immunoSEQ multiplex PCR, and TCRdb's table has in-frame clones only and misses some. The sample consists of roughly 850,000 clones, about 96% of them appearing once. CD45RO-negative cells were positively selected for CCR7, leaving out terminally differentiated effector memory CD45RA+ cells. Recent acute infections and vaccinations were absent in the healthy HIV-negative adult donors. Germline CDR1 MGHRA, CDR2 YSYEKL. The CDR3 contains 15 residues. V shed 2 bases and J shed 3 bases, with 12 bases lying between them. This clonotype was obtained from a man aged 25-45 years in good health. This chain joins TRBV4-1 and TRBJ2-3; D remains unclear. Sequencing used naive CD8+ T cells sorted from blood. The CDR3 sequence: CASSQSPLETDTQYF. Here the CDR3 DNA reads TGCGCCAGCAGCCAATCCCCCCTGGAGACAGATACGCAGTATTTT.